This T cell receptor beta chain came from a study of blood T cell repertoires in COVID-19. This CDR3 is built from 16 residues. Per germline, CDR1 LGHDT and CDR2 YNNKEL (reference sequence). After removal of 4 bases from V and 2 bases from J, the junction contained 5 bases not matched to a gene. Profiled with immunoSEQ multiplex PCR; TCRdb holds only in-frame clones, not every one. The sample consists of just over 350,000 clones, less than 90% of them appearing once. This clonotype was sampled from a woman in her 30s who had recovered from COVID-19. The V gene is TRBV3-1 (or the pseudogene TRBV3-2), the J gene TRBJ2-5; 12 bases are a match to TRBD2. Sequencing was carried out using PBMCs or T cells enriched from blood (not recorded which). The CDR3 nucleotides read TGTGCCAGCAGCCGACGCCTAGCGGGAGGGCAAGAGACCCAGTACTTC. Protein: CASSRRLAGGQETQYF.